Listed here is a single T cell receptor beta chain. The V and J ends lost 6 bases and 7 bases respectively, with 20 bases between them. The CDR3 runs 16 residues. Per the germline V gene, CDR1 is SGHDT and CDR2 is YYEEEE. These data are taken from a study of T cell responses to AZD1222 COVID-19 vaccine. Here immunoSEQ multiplex PCR was the method, and the copy in TCRdb shows in-frame clones only, minus some. The sample yields approximately 64,000 clones, around 83% seen once. Sequences were derived from peripheral blood, sampled on day 0 of AZD1222 vaccination. This receptor was taken from an adult in good health. This sequence joins TRBV5-6 and TRBJ1-6, with a tentative D call TRBD1 (6 bases). CDR3 nucleotide sequence: TGTGCCAGCATCTCCGGGACAAGGCCACGGAATTCACCCCTCCACTTT. Its translation is CASISGTRPRNSPLHF.